Presented here are 28 T cell receptor beta chains from one specimen sequenced in a study of regulatory T cells in long-lasting Graves disease. CDR3-region Arm-PCR and iRepertoire HTBI primers produced the TCR beta libraries. TCRdb used MiXCR to reprocess the multiplex PCR reads, holding one entry per CDR3 protein. The table lists under 500,000 distinct CDR3 sequences, over 15% of them singletons, with over 8.5% in the top ten. This sample's time point: newly diagnosed GD, antithyroid drugs for less than 3 months. The TCR library was made from RNA that had been extracted from PBMCs in TRIzol. These records were also assigned to another study, of T cells in Graves' hyperthyroidism and ophthalmopathy.

Material: peripheral blood mononuclear cells (PBMCs), obtained at new diagnosis, from a patient treated with antithyroid drugs. All receptors come from a woman between 25 and 40 years old with Graves disease.

This clonotype occurred many times. This rearrangement joins TRBV7-8 to TRBJ2-1; unclear D gene. V shed 2 bases and J shed 0 bases, with 8 bases lying between them. The germline CDR1 and CDR2 sequences are SGHVS and FQNEAQ. The CDR3 has 15 residues. The DNA for the CDR3 is TGTGCCAGCAGCTTACTCAAGAGCTCCTACAATGAGCAGTTCTTC. It codes for CASSLLKSSYNEQFF.

This clonotype has at least ten counts. The DNA of the CDR3 is TGTGCCAGCAGTTTATCTCGGGCAGCGTGGAACACTGAAGCTTTCTTT. This encodes CASSLSRAAWNTEAFF. The rearrangement joins TRBV27 to TRBJ1-1; no firm D call. Per germline, CDR1 MNHEY and CDR2 SMNVEV (reference sequence). This CDR3 has 16 residues. V gave up 0 bases and J gave up 1 base, with 12 bases separating them.

The chain is built from TRBV10-3 and TRBJ1-6; D possibly corresponds to TRBD1 (5 bases). The V and J ends lost 9 bases and 3 bases respectively, with 9 bases between them. CDR1 ENHRY and CDR2 SYGVKD come from the germline V gene. This CDR3 is 13 amino acids long. As DNA, the CDR3 is TGTGCCATAAAACAGGACTATAATTCACCCCTCCACTTT. It yields the protein CAIKQDYNSPLHF.

Many counts were recorded for this clonotype. The V call is TRBV20-1, the J call TRBJ2-1; maybe TRBD2 (6 bases). Trimming cost V 4 bases and J 5 bases, with 18 bases left between them. The CDR3 covers 15 residues. Germline V CDR1 and CDR2: DFQATT, SNEGSKA (reference sequence). As DNA, the CDR3 is TGCAGTGCTACTCCTCGGGGGAAAGCGGACAATGAGCAGTTCTTC. It codes for CSATPRGKADNEQFF.

This clonotype was seen at least ten times. The V and J genes are TRBV5-5 and TRBJ2-5; D remains ambiguous. The CDR3 consists of 12 residues. Germline values: CDR1 SGHKS, CDR2 YYEKEE (reference sequence). Trimming took 3 bases from V and 7 from J, leaving 10 bases between them. For the CDR3, the DNA is TGTGCCAGCAGCTACACGGGCGGGACCCAGTACTTC. This translates into CASSYTGGTQYF.

This clonotype has only one observation. A far larger clone is off by one base, so a read error is likely. V and J are TRBV27 and TRBJ1-1, with D hard to call. This CDR3 contains 14 residues. Trimming shortened V by 4 bases and J by 0 bases, and 9 bases separated the two germline ends. Germline CDR1 reads MNHEY; CDR2 reads SMNVEV (reference sequence). The CDR3 nucleotides read TGTGCCAGCAGTTCCCGGGTAGTGAACACTGAAGCTTTCTTT. It is translated as CASSSRVVNTEAFF.

Worth noting for this clonotype: The junction shows a germline mismatch at one end, possibly a read error. The chain uses TRBV13 and TRBJ1-1; D gene ambiguous. Germline V CDR1 and CDR2: PRHDT, FYEKMQ (reference sequence). The CDR3 loop spans 11 amino acids. This CDR3 is CTSSLMGEAFF. Written as DNA, the CDR3 is TGTACCAGCAGCTTAATGGGGGAAGCTTTCTTT.

In this sample, this clonotype turned up a few times. The J gene is TRBJ2-1, the V gene TRBV14; D gene ambiguous. Germline V CDR1 and CDR2: SGHDN, FVKESK. The CDR3 is 14 residues long. The V end lost 0 bases, the J end lost 3 bases, and 6 bases lay between the germline ends. CDR3 sequence: CASSQEANYNEQFF. In DNA form, the CDR3 reads TGTGCCAGCAGCCAAGAGGCCAACTACAATGAGCAGTTCTTC.

This clonotype occurred many times. The chain couples TRBV20-1 to TRBJ2-1; TRBD2 matches at 12 bases. J was trimmed by 6 bases and V by 7 bases; bases with no gene match: 4. Germline CDR1 is DFQATT and CDR2 is SNEGSKA (reference sequence). The CDR3 totals 13 residues. CDR3 sequence (DNA): TGCAGTGGGCCGACTAGCGGGGGCAATGAGCAGTTCTTC. It translates to CSGPTSGGNEQFF.

To note about this clonotype: A read error may be the cause here, since a much bigger clone is one base away. This sequence joins TRBV7-9 and TRBJ1-1; D uncertain. CDR1 and CDR2 (germline): SEHNR, FQNEAQ (reference sequence). The CDR3 runs to 15 residues. The CDR3 coding sequence is TGTGCCAGCAGCTTAGGATTGGCGGTTGTGGATGAAGATTTCTTT. This sequence encodes CASSLGLAVVDEDFF.

The J gene is TRBJ2-5, the V gene TRBV24-1; either TRBD1 or TRBD2 may fit D (5 bases each). Germline CDR1 reads KGHDR; CDR2 reads SFDVKD. V lost 0 bases and J lost 4, with 14 bases in between. The CDR3 is 16 residues long. The chain's CDR3 is CATSDLTKGAGETQYF. CDR3 DNA sequence: TGTGCCACCAGTGATTTGACAAAAGGGGCGGGAGAGACCCAGTACTTC.

V gene TRBV19 combines with J gene TRBJ2-5; no reliable D call. V was trimmed by 3 bases and J by 1 base, leaving 12 bases between them. This CDR3 has 15 residues. In germline, CDR1 is LNHDA, CDR2 SQIVND (reference sequence). This CDR3 is CASSIVHTLQETQYF. The CDR3 bases are TGTGCCAGTAGTATCGTGCACACACTCCAAGAGACCCAGTACTTC. Complete variable domain (other parts from reference TRBV19 and TRBJ2-5): DGGITQSPKYLFRKEGQNVTLSCEQNLNHDAMYWYRQDPGQGLRLIYYSQIVNDFQKGDIAEGYSVSREKKESFPLTVTSAQKNPTAFYLCASSIVHTLQETQYFGPGTRLLVL.

CDR3: CASSLEEGGNQPQHF. In DNA form, the CDR3 reads TGTGCCAGCAGCTTAGAGGAGGGAGGCAATCAGCCCCAGCATTTT. The rearrangement uses TRBV7-9 and TRBJ1-5; no definite D call. Trimming cost V 1 base and J 2 bases, with 9 bases left between them. The CDR3 sequence is 15 residues long. Per the germline V gene, CDR1 is SEHNR and CDR2 is FQNEAQ (reference sequence).

This clonotype was detected a few times. The chain employs TRBV20-1 and TRBJ2-1; 12 bases agree with TRBD2. Germline CDR1 DFQATT, CDR2 SNEGSKA (reference sequence). The junction had 8 bases not matched to a gene; V was cut back by 6 bases and J by 8 bases. The CDR3 is 14 amino acids. The CDR3 protein is CSATLAGGPDEQFF. Here the CDR3 DNA reads TGCAGTGCGACCCTAGCGGGAGGGCCCGATGAGCAGTTCTTC.

This chain uses TRBV4-2 with TRBJ2-1; 7 positions agree with TRBD2. Trimming removed 0 bases from V and 5 bases from J; junction bases left unmatched: 7. Germline V lookup: CDR1 LGHNA, CDR2 YNFKEQ. The CDR3 consists of 16 residues. CDR3 residues: CASSQEAGPADNEQFF. The CDR3 nucleotides are TGTGCCAGCAGCCAAGAAGCGGGACCAGCAGACAATGAGCAGTTCTTC.

DNA of the CDR3: TGTGCCAGCAGTTCGATGGTTGTCGGGACAGGGTACACTGAAGCTTTCTTT. Translating it yields CASSSMVVGTGYTEAFF. This chain uses TRBV28 with TRBJ1-1; the match to TRBD1 covers 9 bases. The CDR3 runs to 17 residues. Unmatched junction bases numbered 12, after V lost 4 bases and J lost 3 bases. Germline assignment: CDR1 MDHEN and CDR2 SYDVKM.

This clonotype was counted at least ten times. The chain combines TRBV6-1 with TRBJ2-1, with no clear D. Germline lookup yields CDR1 MNHNS and CDR2 SASEGT. The length of the CDR3 is 11 residues. The germline V and J ends were trimmed by 3 bases and 9 bases, with 6 bases remaining between them. The CDR3 protein is CASSEPVEQFF. In DNA, the CDR3 is TGTGCCAGCAGTGAGCCGGTTGAGCAGTTCTTC.

At least ten counts were recorded for this clonotype. The chain carries TRBV5-1 and TRBJ2-7, with TRBD2 matching 14 bases. V gave up 3 bases and J gave up 4 bases; unmatched junction bases: 12. Germline values: CDR1 SGHRS, CDR2 YFSETQ. This CDR3 contains 18 residues. The CDR3 region is CASSSLTSGRALDYEQYF. The CDR3 DNA reads TGCGCCAGCAGCTCCCTGACTAGCGGGAGGGCTTTGGATTACGAGCAGTACTTC.

As regards this clonotype: A read error may explain this, as a much larger clone is one base away. This rearrangement joins TRBV20-1 to TRBJ2-7; D may be TRBD2 (6 bases). This CDR3 is 14 amino acids long. V lost 5 bases and J 0 bases, leaving 14 bases between the germline ends. Germline CDR1 DFQATT, CDR2 SNEGSKA (reference sequence). The CDR3 coding sequence is TGCAGTGCTCGGGCTAGCGAGAGCTCCTACGAGCAGTACTTC. It encodes CSARASESSYEQYF.

The V call is TRBV12-3 or TRBV12-4, the J call TRBJ1-1; D remains ambiguous. The V end was cut by 5 bases, the J end by 4 bases, with 11 bases between. This CDR3 is 13 amino acids long. The CDR3 bases are TGTGCCAGCAGTGAGGTTAGGGCCACTGAAGCTTTCTTT. Protein product: CASSEVRATEAFF.

The genes are TRBV7-3 and TRBJ2-5; 9 bases fit TRBD1. This CDR3 has 16 residues. Germline-derived CDR1 and CDR2 are SGHTA and FQGTGA. The V and J ends lost 3 bases and 0 bases, in that order; junction bases with no gene match: 5. CDR3 amino acids: CASSFSNRGHQETQYF. The CDR3 coding sequence is TGTGCCAGCAGCTTTTCTAACAGGGGGCACCAAGAGACCCAGTACTTC.

There are many counts of this clonotype. The chain has TRBV7-2 and TRBJ1-5; no clear D. V shed 7 bases and J shed 3 bases, with 10 bases lying between them. This CDR3 region has 13 residues. The germline CDR1 and CDR2 sequences are SGHTA and FQGNSA. DNA of the CDR3: TGTGCCAGCAACGTAGGGTCCAATCAGCCCCAGCATTTT. Encoded protein: CASNVGSNQPQHF.

J is TRBJ2-3 and V is TRBV14; D is unclear. In germline, CDR1 is SGHDN, CDR2 FVKESK. V shed 4 bases and J shed 5 bases, with 7 bases lying between them. The CDR3 spans 12 residues. CDR3 nucleotide sequence: TGTGCCAGCAGCCTTAACAGAGATACGCAGTATTTT. This gives the protein CASSLNRDTQYF.

The rearrangement joins TRBV13 to TRBJ2-1, with 7 positions matching TRBD2. CDR1 and CDR2 from the germline V gene are PRHDT and FYEKMQ (reference sequence). The CDR3 spans 16 residues. V lost 2 bases and J lost 3; bases outside the gene matches: 7. The CDR3 DNA is TGTGCCAGCAGCTTAAGGGGACTACTGTTCTACAATGAGCAGTTCTTC. It encodes CASSLRGLLFYNEQFF.

This clonotype was recorded at least ten times. The CDR3 sequence is CASSYYYNEQFF. The CDR3 coding sequence is TGTGCCAGCAGCTACTACTACAATGAGCAGTTCTTC. The chain carries TRBV7-2 and TRBJ2-1; D gene ambiguous. The CDR3 runs 12 residues. The V end lost 4 bases, the J end lost 3 bases, and 4 bases lay between the germline ends. CDR1 is SGHTA, CDR2 FQGNSA, per germline.

This clonotype was seen at least ten times. The V call is TRBV6-2 or TRBV6-3, the J call TRBJ1-1, with a tentative D call TRBD1 (6 bases). The germline V gene has CDR1 MNHEY and CDR2 SVGEGT. V lost 0 bases to trimming and J lost 1 base, with 18 bases between them. CDR3 size: 18 residues. CDR3 coding DNA: TGTGCCAGCAGTTACTCGGCCTCAGGGGAAAAAGGGAACACTGAAGCTTTCTTT. As protein: CASSYSASGEKGNTEAFF.

This clonotype came up a few times. The rearrangement links TRBV9 to TRBJ2-2; 10 nucleotides match TRBD2. V gave up 2 bases and J gave up 6 bases; unmatched junction bases: 4. Germline V gene data show CDR1 as SGDLS and CDR2 as YYNGEE. This CDR3 has 15 residues. The CDR3 is CASSVKAGGPGELFF. The DNA for the CDR3 is TGTGCCAGCAGCGTGAAAGCGGGAGGGCCCGGGGAGCTGTTTTTT.

At least ten counts were recorded for this clonotype. The CDR3 loop is CSVKGQDSIYEQYF. The CDR3 DNA is TGCAGCGTAAAGGGACAGGATAGCATCTACGAGCAGTACTTC. The chain joins TRBV29-1 to TRBJ2-7; TRBD1 matches at 8 bases. Trimming at V came to 6 bases and at J to 3 bases, leaving 10 bases not matched to a gene. Germline V lookup: CDR1 SQVTM, CDR2 ANQGSEA. The CDR3 contains 14 residues.